The source of this T cell receptor beta chain is a study of PD-1 blockade in classical Hodgkin lymphoma. The patients all showed relapse after autologous stem cell transplantation, while their brentuximab vedotin exposure varied. The method was immunoSEQ multiplex PCR; TCRdb's version includes in-frame clones alone and lacks a portion of them. This table has about 11,000 clones, around 80% appearing once. Overall study findings and caveats: Exclusion covered patients beginning nivolumab under 1 year post-ASCT.

The CDR3 is 13 residues long. The ends were cut back, 6 bases at V and 2 bases at J, with 11 bases in the middle. CDR1 is ENHRY and CDR2 is SYGVKD in the germline V gene. As to this clone: Its antigen is not known.

The genes are TRBV10-3 and TRBJ2-7; TRBD2 is a possible D gene (5 bases). The sequence derives from a human donor with classical Hodgkin lymphoma. The specimen comprised peripheral blood mononuclear cells (PBMCs), sampled before the second cycle of nivolumab. The CDR3 protein is CAIRDGVTYEQYF. The CDR3 region has the DNA TGTGCCATCAGGGACGGGGTAACCTACGAGCAGTACTTC.